Listed below are T cell receptor beta chains from one sample, sequenced in a study of tumor and adjacent non-tumor tissue in lung cancer. One entry per CDR3 protein, called by TCRdb with MiXCR from the multiplex PCR reads. The sample holds over 85,000 distinct CDR3 sequences, nearly 85% seen once. Sample: lung tumor tissue. The receptors come from a man aged 65 to 79 with non-small cell lung cancer. The CDR3 runs from the conserved cysteine through the conserved F or W. A D gene is named only where the DNA matches it firmly. Clone sizes are given selectively: once, few, many, or a class where the clone is expanded.

.,few,TRBV18,TRBJ1-6,CDSSPENNSPLHF,TGTGACAGCTCACCAGAGAATAATTCACCCCTCCACTTT
.,.,TRBV20-1,TRBJ1-5,CSTGGQGLSQKPQHF,TGCAGTACTGGAGGACAAGGGCTCTCGCAGAAGCCCCAGCATTTT
TRBD1,.,TRBV6-1,TRBJ1-4,CANSVSTGANEELFF,TGTGCCAACAGTGTTTCGACAGGGGCTAATGAAGAACTGTTTTTT
.,few,TRBV29-1,TRBJ1-2,CSVLQTGTYGYSF,TGCAGCGTTCTCCAGACGGGAACCTATGGCTATAGCTTC
.,.,TRBV12-3/TRBV12-4,TRBJ1-2,CASTLDGYTF,TGTGCCAGCACCCTAGATGGCTACACCTTC
.,.,TRBV29-1,TRBJ2-3,CSVEAWGEDTQYF,TGCAGCGTTGAGGCGTGGGGAGAAGATACGCAATATTTT
.,.,TRBV12-3/TRBV12-4,TRBJ1-6,CASSLGSGNSRLHF,TGTGCCAGCAGTTTGGGCTCAGGGAATTCACGTCTCCACTTT
.,few,TRBV28,TRBJ1-5,CASSPSTGDNQPQHF,TGTGCCAGCAGCCCCTCGACGGGCGACAATCAGCCCCAGCATTTT
.,.,TRBV19,TRBJ2-3,CASRLEGSNQPQYF,TGTGCCAGTAGGCTCGAGGGAAGCAATCAGCCCCAGTATTTT
TRBD2,few,TRBV11-3,TRBJ2-5,CASSLDAGDEETQYF,TGTGCCAGCAGCTTAGATGCGGGAGACGAAGAGACCCAGTACTTC
.,.,TRBV6-5,TRBJ1-2,CASSYSLGRGGYNF,TGTGCCAGCAGTTACTCACTGGGAAGGGGCGGCTACAACTTC
TRBD2,few,TRBV29-1,TRBJ2-2,CSGTETGGRVAGELFF,TGCAGCGGGACGGAGACTGGCGGGAGAGTGGCCGGGGAGCTGTTTTTT
.,.,TRBV11-2,TRBJ1-1,CASSFGGGRSEAFF,TGTGCCAGTAGCTTCGGCGGGGGCCGGTCTGAGGCTTTCTTT
.,.,TRBV4-3,TRBJ2-2,CAISREGVTGELFF,TGCGCCATCAGCCGAGAAGGGGTCACCGGGGAGCTGTTTTTT
TRBD2,.,TRBV5-5,TRBJ2-3,CAGSLQSLAGGLTDTQYF,TGTGCCGGCAGCTTGCAATCTCTCGCGGGGGGGCTCACAGATACTCAGTATTTT
.,.,TRBV6-6,TRBJ2-7,CASIRFHERYF,TGTGCCAGCATAAGGTTCCACGAGCGGTACTTC
.,few,TRBV11-3,TRBJ2-1,CASSLDPTEGRSEQSF,TGTGCCAGCAGCTTAGATCCCACGGAGGGCAGGAGTGAGCAGTCCTTC
TRBD2,.,TRBV29-1,TRBJ2-1,CSVGQTGGYSEQFF,TGCAGCGTCGGACAAACGGGAGGCTACAGTGAGCAGTTCTTC
TRBD1,once,TRBV5-4,TRBJ1-1,CPSRPTGGRMNYEAFF,TGTCCCAGCAGGCCGACAGGGGGCAGGATGAACTATGAAGCTTTCTTT
TRBD2,.,TRBV6-5,TRBJ2-2,CASSYSLAGGYTGELFF,TGTGCCAGCAGTTACTCGTTAGCGGGAGGTTACACCGGGGAACTGTTTTTT
.,.,TRBV29-1,TRBJ2-5,CSVMRGRFRETQYF,TGCAGCGTTATGCGGGGCAGGTTTCGAGAGACTCAGTACTTC
.,once,TRBV11-3,TRBJ2-7,CVSSSMIVSVYEQYF,TGTGTCAGCAGCTCGATGATAGTTTCCGTGTACGAGCAGTACTTC
.,.,TRBV12-3/TRBV12-4,TRBJ1-5,CASILATANQPQHF,.
.,.,TRBV7-8,TRBJ2-5,CASITGQLGYQGTQYF,TGTGCCAGCATCACAGGACAGCTAGGGTACCAAGGGACCCAGTACTTC
TRBD1,.,TRBV4-2,TRBJ1-4,CASSQARQGFNEKLFF,TGTGCCAGCAGCCAAGCCAGACAGGGTTTTAATGAAAAACTGTTTTTT
TRBD2,.,TRBV6-5,TRBJ2-2,CASSYFGTGGGYFKGELFF,TGTGCCAGCAGTTACTTCGGGACTGGCGGGGGGTACTTTAAAGGGGAGCTGTTTTTT